This T cell receptor beta chain was retrieved from a study of T cells in Graves' hyperthyroidism and ophthalmopathy. From RNA transcripts, TCR beta CDR3 regions were amplified. First-round RT-PCR targeting the TCR CDR3 was performed with the HTBI primer set. One entry per CDR3 protein, called by TCRdb with MiXCR from the multiplex PCR reads. The table has 300,000 to 450,000 distinct CDR3 sequences, about a sixth seen once. This clonotype was recorded a few times. On the basis of clinical symptoms, serum thyroxine and TRAb, thyroid ultrasound and orbital computed tomography, diagnoses were made. CDR1 and CDR2 (germline): MDHEN, SYDVKM. J lost 6 bases, V lost 5 bases, and 14 bases had no gene match. This CDR3 region has 16 residues.

The clonotype comes from a woman aged 25 to 45 with Graves' hyperthyroidism that later progressed to Graves' ophthalmopathy. Sequences were obtained from blood. V and J are TRBV28 and TRBJ2-3; 7 bases match TRBD1. The CDR3 sequence: CASSPRTGTSRDTQYF. In DNA, the CDR3 is TGTGCCAGCAGTCCGCGGACAGGAACTTCCAGGGATACGCAGTATTTT.